This TCR beta chain was identified in a study of cytomegalovirus exposure and HLA in healthy donors. Study-wide results and limits: Researchers reported in a later analysis that a missense DCLRE1C variant was tied to TCR beta V- and J-gene trimming.

In germline, CDR1 is MNHEY, CDR2 SVGAGI. The CDR3 consists of 13 residues. Trimming at V came to 5 bases and at J to 7 bases, leaving 7 bases not matched to a gene. This clone was detected once. Its target is not known. PCR involved 60 Vbeta and 13 Jbeta primers. Assay used: immunoSEQ multiplex PCR; TCRdb lists only in-frame clones, some missing. The data hold about 200,000 clones, with 65% to 85% observed a single time. The chain is built from TRBV6-5 and TRBJ1-2, with 7 nucleotides matching TRBD1. This receptor was obtained from a man aged 25-40 years in good health and CMV-seronegative. Input material: PBMCs. The CDR3 DNA is TGTGCCAGCAGTAGGACAGGACGTCTTGGCTACACCTTC. It yields the protein CASSRTGRLGYTF.